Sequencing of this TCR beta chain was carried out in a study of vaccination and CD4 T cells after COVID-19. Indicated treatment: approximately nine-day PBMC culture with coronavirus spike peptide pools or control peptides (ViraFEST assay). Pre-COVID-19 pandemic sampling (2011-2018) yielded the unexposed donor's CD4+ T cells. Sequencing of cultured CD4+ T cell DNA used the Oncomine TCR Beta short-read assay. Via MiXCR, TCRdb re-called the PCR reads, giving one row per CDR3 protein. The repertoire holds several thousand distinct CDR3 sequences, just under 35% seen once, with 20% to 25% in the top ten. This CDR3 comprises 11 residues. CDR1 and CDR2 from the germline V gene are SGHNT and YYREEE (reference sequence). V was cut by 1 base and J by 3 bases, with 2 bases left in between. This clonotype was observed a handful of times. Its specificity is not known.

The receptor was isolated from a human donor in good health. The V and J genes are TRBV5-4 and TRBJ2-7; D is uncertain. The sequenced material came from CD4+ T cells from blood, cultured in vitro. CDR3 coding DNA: TGTGCCAGCAGCTTGAACTACGAGCAGTACTTC. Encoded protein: CASSLNYEQYF. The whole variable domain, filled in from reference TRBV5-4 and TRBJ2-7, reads ETGVTQSPTHLIKTRGQQVTLRCSSQSGHNTVSWYQQALGQGPQFIFQYYREEENGRGNFPPRFSGLQFPNYSSELNVNALELDDSALYLCASSLNYEQYFGPGTRLTVT.